The 8 T cell receptor beta chains given below trace back to one sample, sequenced in a study of blood T cell repertoires in COVID-19. The table came from immunoSEQ multiplex PCR; TCRdb's copy has only in-frame clones and leaves some out. The table records 330,000 or so clones, 92% of them present only once. Sequencing was done on a sample of PBMCs or T cells enriched from blood (not recorded which). The receptors come from a woman aged 25 to 45 who had recovered from COVID-19.

The CDR3 spells CASSYRGTTEAFF. In nucleotides, the CDR3 is TGTGCCAGCAGTTACAGAGGCACCACTGAAGCTTTCTTT. The chain links TRBV6-5 to TRBJ1-1; D remains ambiguous. The CDR3 spans 13 residues. Germline CDR1 is MNHEY and CDR2 is SVGAGI. Trimming took off 2 bases at V and 4 bases at J, with 8 bases between the two ends.

V and J are TRBV4-3 and TRBJ2-3; a possible D gene is TRBD1 (6 bases). Germline CDR1 is LGHNA and CDR2 is YSLEER. The CDR3 loop spans 16 amino acids. Trimming took off 7 bases at V and 4 bases at J, with 21 bases between the two ends. This CDR3 is CASKGKRGFGADTQYF. In DNA form, the CDR3 reads TGCGCCAGCAAGGGCAAAAGGGGGTTCGGGGCAGATACGCAGTATTTT.

The rearrangement joins TRBV28 to TRBJ1-1; D gene unclear. Germline values: CDR1 MDHEN, CDR2 SYDVKM. This CDR3 has 14 residues. V lost 2 bases and J 6 bases, leaving 13 bases between the germline ends. This chain's CDR3 is CASSLLGEVPEAFF. CDR3 nucleotides: TGTGCCAGCAGTTTACTAGGAGAGGTTCCTGAAGCTTTCTTT.

CDR3 in amino acids: CASSSGQFSNQPQHF. The CDR3 DNA reads as TGTGCCAGCAGCTCGGGACAGTTTAGCAATCAGCCCCAGCATTTT. The genes are TRBV11-2 and TRBJ1-5; 7 nucleotides line up with TRBD1. Germline CDR1 is SGHAT and CDR2 is FQNNGV. V lost 4 bases and J lost 0; bases outside the gene matches: 3. The CDR3 contains 15 residues.

This chain connects TRBV4-2 to TRBJ1-2, with D maybe TRBD1 (5 bases). The germline V and J ends were trimmed by 1 base and 0 bases, with 18 bases remaining between them. Per the germline V gene, CDR1 is LGHNA and CDR2 is YNFKEQ. The CDR3 is 18 residues long. The CDR3 sequence is CASSQGIGGTDSNYGYTF. In DNA, the CDR3 is TGTGCCAGCAGCCAAGGAATCGGGGGGACGGATTCTAACTATGGCTACACCTTC.

J is TRBJ2-2 and V is TRBV7-2; D perhaps matches TRBD2 (5 bases). The germline V and J ends were trimmed by 2 bases and 6 bases, with 10 bases remaining between them. Germline V gene sequence: CDR1 SGHTA, CDR2 FQGNSA. CDR3 length: 14 amino acids. DNA for the CDR3: TGTGCCAGCAGCTTACAGCGGCGACCCGGGGAGCTGTTTTTT. Encoded protein: CASSLQRRPGELFF.

The rearrangement uses TRBV19 and TRBJ1-2; TRBD1 agrees at 9 bases. This CDR3 region has 19 residues. The V gene's germline CDR1 is LNHDA and CDR2 SQIVND (reference sequence). V gave up 0 bases and J gave up 3 bases; unmatched junction bases: 14. Written as DNA, the CDR3 is TGTGCCAGTAGTATAGAGCATCCGGGACAGGGCAGTTTTGACTATGGCTACACCTTC. As protein: CASSIEHPGQGSFDYGYTF.

This clone was seen a single time. Written as DNA, the CDR3 is TGTGCCAGCAGTTTATCCGCCTACGAGCAGTACTTC. Residues: CASSLSAYEQYF. The rearrangement links TRBV28 to TRBJ2-7, with D uncertain. Per the germline V gene, CDR1 is MDHEN and CDR2 is SYDVKM. The ends were cut back, 1 base at V and 2 bases at J, with 3 bases in the middle. This CDR3 is built from 12 residues.